The rows below give T cell receptor beta chains drawn from one sample of a study of blood T cell repertoires in COVID-19. Profiling relied on immunoSEQ multiplex PCR, and the TCRdb table lists in-frame clones only, not all of them. The sample has over 45,000 clones, around 82% seen once; the top ten hold around 6%. The sequencing sample was made of peripheral blood. Receptor source: a woman older than 75 with acute or convalescent COVID-19. CDR3s include the opening cysteine and the closing phenylalanine or tryptophan.

J	V	length	CDR3
TRBJ2-3	TRBV24-1	17	CPTSDPKRDRVTDTQYF
TRBJ1-2	TRBV25-1	12	CASSFQNYGYTF
TRBJ1-2	TRBV19	15	CASSIRSGGVYGYTF
TRBJ2-3	TRBV20-1	15	CSASRTSGVADTQYF
TRBJ1-1	TRBV2	14	CASRPQTGGTEAFF
TRBJ2-7	TRBV7-3	13	CASSQSPSREQYF
TRBJ1-3	TRBV9	19	CASSPRMGQRNYSGNTIYF
TRBJ2-1	TRBV5-5	15	CASSSGTGSYNEQFF
TRBJ2-7	TRBV10-2	13	CASSKGGLAGQYF
TRBJ1-2	TRBV5-4	12	CASRGTGGGYTF
TRBJ1-1	TRBV29-1	12	CSVRQGGTEAFF
TRBJ2-5	TRBV2	15	CASSPVRSGAKTQYF
TRBJ2-3	TRBV5-1	20	CASSFSGLARDQVSTDTQYF
TRBJ1-4	TRBV6-5	14	CASSYSDRGEKLFF
TRBJ1-3	TRBV6-8	16	CASSYSFTGIINTIYF
TRBJ2-7	TRBV4-2	18	CASSQDRSSGGLRREQYF
TRBJ2-1	TRBV5-1	16	CASSLEIAGGYNEQFF
TRBJ2-2	TRBV12-5	14	CASATGQPTGELFF
TRBJ1-5	TRBV2	14	CASSESRGNQPQHF
TRBJ1-1	TRBV19	16	CASSITWRGTNTEAFF
TRBJ2-1	TRBV6-4	16	CASSDSATLLYNEQFF
TRBJ2-1	TRBV19	14	CASSIDRGGNEQFF
TRBJ2-3	TRBV6-5	12	CASSSLYSTQYF
TRBJ1-5	TRBV9	14	CASSVGSNNQPQHF
TRBJ2-3	TRBV11-2	16	CASSLEGRQGTDTQYF
TRBJ1-1	TRBV11-1	13	CASSLGRVTEAFF
TRBJ2-1	TRBV7-2	15	CASSLVRGAYNEQFF
TRBJ2-3	TRBV20-1	12	CSASPTGDTQYF
TRBJ1-5	TRBV19	15	CASSGGQGGNQPQHF